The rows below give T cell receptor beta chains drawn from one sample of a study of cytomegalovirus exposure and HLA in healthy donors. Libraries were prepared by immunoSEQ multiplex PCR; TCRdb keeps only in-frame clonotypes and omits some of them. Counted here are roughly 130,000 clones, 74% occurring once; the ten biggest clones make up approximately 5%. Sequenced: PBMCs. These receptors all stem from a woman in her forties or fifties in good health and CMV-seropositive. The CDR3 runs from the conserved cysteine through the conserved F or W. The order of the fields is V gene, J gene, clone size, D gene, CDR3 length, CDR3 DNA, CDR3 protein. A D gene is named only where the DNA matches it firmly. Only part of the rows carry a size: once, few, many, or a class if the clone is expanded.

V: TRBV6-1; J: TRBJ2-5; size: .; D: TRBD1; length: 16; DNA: TGTGCCAGCAGTGGGCCATGGGACAGAGGGCAAGAGACCCAGTACTTC; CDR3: CASSGPWDRGQETQYF
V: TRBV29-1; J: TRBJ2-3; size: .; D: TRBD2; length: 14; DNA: TGCAGCGTTGCTACCTCGGCTTCGGGAGGTACGCAGTATTTT; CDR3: CSVATSASGGTQYF
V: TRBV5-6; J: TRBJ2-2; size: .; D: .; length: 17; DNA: TGTGCCAGCAGGGAGGAAGGTCGGCAGGTGAACACCGGGGAGCTGTTTTTT; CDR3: CASREEGRQVNTGELFF
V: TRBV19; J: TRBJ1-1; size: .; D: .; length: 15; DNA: TGTGCCAGTAGTTCACTCACGGGGGGTACCGCTGAAGCTTTCTTT; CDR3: CASSSLTGGTAEAFF
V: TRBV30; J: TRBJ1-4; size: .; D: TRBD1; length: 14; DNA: TGTGCCTGGACTACGACAGGGACTAATGAAAAACTGTTTTTT; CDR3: CAWTTTGTNEKLFF
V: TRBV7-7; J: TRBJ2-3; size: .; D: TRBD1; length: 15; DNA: TGTGCTAGCAGCTTGGGACAGCCCGGCACAGATACGCAGTATTTT; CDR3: CASSLGQPGTDTQYF
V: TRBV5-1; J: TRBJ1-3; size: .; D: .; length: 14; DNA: TGCGCCAGCAGTTCAGATCCCTCTGGAAACACCATATATTTT; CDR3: CASSSDPSGNTIYF
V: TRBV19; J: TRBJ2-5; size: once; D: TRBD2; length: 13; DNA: TGTGCCAGTACCCGGGGGGGGGCAGAGACCCAGTACTTC; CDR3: CASTRGGAETQYF
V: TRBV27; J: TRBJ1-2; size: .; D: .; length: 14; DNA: TGTGCCAGCAGTTTGAGACGACTAAACTATGGCTACACCTTC; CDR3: CASSLRRLNYGYTF
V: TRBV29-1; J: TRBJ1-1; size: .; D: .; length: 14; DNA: TGCAGCGTTGCCACGCCAGGGGATTCGCATGAAGCTTTCTTT; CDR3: CSVATPGDSHEAFF
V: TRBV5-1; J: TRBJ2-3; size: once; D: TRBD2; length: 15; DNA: TGCGCCAGCAGCGGCGGGGGGACCTCCTCGGATACGCAGTATTTT; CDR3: CASSGGGTSSDTQYF
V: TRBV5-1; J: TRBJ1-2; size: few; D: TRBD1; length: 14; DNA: TGCGCCAGCAGCCCCGGACAGGCAACGTATGGCTACACCTTC; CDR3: CASSPGQATYGYTF
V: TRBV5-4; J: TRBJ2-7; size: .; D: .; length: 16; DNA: TGTGCCAGCAGCTTGGGGGACATGGTAATCCCCTACGAGCAGTACTTC; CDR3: CASSLGDMVIPYEQYF
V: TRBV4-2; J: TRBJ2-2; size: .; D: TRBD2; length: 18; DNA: TGTGCCAGCAGCCTCGCCCCAGCCTGGGGGGGGAACACCGGGGAGCTGTTTTTT; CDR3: CASSLAPAWGGNTGELFF
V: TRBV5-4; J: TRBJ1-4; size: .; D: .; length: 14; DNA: TGTGCCAGCAGCTTGGGTCTAGAAAATGAAAAACTGTTTTTT; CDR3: CASSLGLENEKLFF
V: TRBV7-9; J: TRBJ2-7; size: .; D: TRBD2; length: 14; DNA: TGTGCCAGCAGCTCAAGCGGGGGAGGCTACGAGCAGTACTTC; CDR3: CASSSSGGGYEQYF
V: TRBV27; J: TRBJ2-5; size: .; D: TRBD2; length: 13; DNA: TGTGCCAGCAGACCGGGACTAGCTAGGGAGCAGTACTTC; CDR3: CASRPGLAREQYF
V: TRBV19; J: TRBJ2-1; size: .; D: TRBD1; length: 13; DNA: TGTGCCAGTAGACAGGGGGCAAAAAATGAGCAGTTCTTC; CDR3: CASRQGAKNEQFF
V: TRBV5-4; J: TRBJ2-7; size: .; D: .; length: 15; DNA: TGTGCCAGCAGCTCTCTCGCCGGGGGACGATACGAGCAGTACTTC; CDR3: CASSSLAGGRYEQYF
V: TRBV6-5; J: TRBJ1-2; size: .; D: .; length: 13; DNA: TGTGCCTCAGCCATGTCGCAGGGGTATGGCTACACCTTC; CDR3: CASAMSQGYGYTF
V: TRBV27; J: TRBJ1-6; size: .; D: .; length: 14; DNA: TGTGCCAGCAGTTTGAGCTCCTATAATTCACCCCTCCACTTT; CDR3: CASSLSSYNSPLHF
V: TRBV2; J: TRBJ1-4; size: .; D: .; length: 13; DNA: TGTGCCAGCAGATGGAGGGCGGATGAAAAACTGTTTTTT; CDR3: CASRWRADEKLFF
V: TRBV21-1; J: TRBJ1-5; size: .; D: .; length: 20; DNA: TGTGCCAGCAGCGAGGGAATGGGCAACCGACAGGGGTACCCCAATCAGCCCCAGCATTTT; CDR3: CASSEGMGNRQGYPNQPQHF
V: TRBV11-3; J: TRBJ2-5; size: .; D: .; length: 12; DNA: TGTGCCAGCAGCGGGGAGCGAGAGACCCAGTACTTC; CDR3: CASSGERETQYF